This T cell receptor (beta chain) was identified in a study of T cells in Graves' hyperthyroidism and ophthalmopathy. The trim removed 4 bases at V and 6 bases at J, leaving 15 bases unmatched. CDR3 size: 16 residues. Germline V lookup: CDR1 SGHRS, CDR2 YFSETQ. Uncontrolled infection, other autoimmune disease, pregnancy or lactation disqualified patients from enrolment. RNA transcripts were the template for amplifying TCR beta CDR3 regions. The HTBI primer set was used in a first-round RT-PCR of the TCR CDR3. MiXCR was run by TCRdb on the multiplex PCR reads, yielding one entry per CDR3 protein. The repertoire holds approximately 570,000 distinct CDR3 sequences, 15% to 20% seen once, with roughly 47% in the top ten.

The TCR originated in a middle-aged man with Graves' ophthalmopathy. The gene calls are TRBV5-1 and TRBJ2-7, with TRBD1 identical over 8 bases. The specimen sequenced was blood. The CDR3 coding sequence is TGCGCCAGCAGCCGCGGGACAGGCCCTTTCTACCCCGAGCAGTACTTC. Amino acid sequence: CASSRGTGPFYPEQYF.